Listed here are 9 T cell receptor beta chains from one sample, sequenced in a study of CD8+ T cells in alopecia areata. cDNA prepared by RNA extraction and subsequent reverse transcription served as the template for sequencing. The data were produced by immunoSEQ multiplex PCR, yet TCRdb's version contains in-frame clones alone and is incomplete. The sample holds 70,000 or so clones, 29% seen once. Treatment given: oral pan-JAK inhibitor, 5-10 mg twice daily. The material sequenced was CD8+ T cells sorted from blood, taken at week 4, from a patient treated with tofacitinib. These TCRs come from a human donor with alopecia areata.

This chain joins TRBV23-1 and TRBJ2-7; 8 bases line up with TRBD1. TRBV23-1 is annotated as an ORF whose role is uncertain. V lost 6 bases and J lost 5; bases outside the gene matches: 9. The CDR3 sequence is 14 residues long. The CDR3 protein is CASSPSQGADEQYF. The CDR3, as DNA: TGCGCCAGCAGCCCTAGTCAGGGGGCCGACGAGCAGTACTTC.

V usage is TRBV11-2 and J usage is TRBJ1-2; 8 bases map to TRBD1. Germline V gives CDR1 SGHAT, CDR2 FQNNGV. The CDR3 is 14 amino acids. J gave up 8 bases and V 6 bases, and 11 bases lay outside the gene matches. The CDR3 DNA reads TGTGCCAGCAGTATACCCGGACAGGGAGAGGGCTACACCTTC. Protein product: CASSIPGQGEGYTF.

The chain carries TRBV29-1 and TRBJ1-2; D unresolved. The CDR3 extends over 14 amino acids. Trimming took off 3 bases at V and 1 base at J, with 12 bases between the two ends. Germline CDR1 SQVTM, CDR2 ANQGSEA. The CDR3 DNA reads TGCAGCGTTGATTTAGACGGTGATAACTATGGCTACACCTTC. Protein product: CSVDLDGDNYGYTF.

The chain is built from TRBV29-1 and TRBJ2-2; unclear D gene. The length of the CDR3 is 15 residues. Trimming shortened V by 2 bases and J by 0 bases, and 10 bases separated the two germline ends. Germline CDR1 reads SQVTM; CDR2 reads ANQGSEA. Written as DNA, the CDR3 is TGCAGCGTTGAATCGGCGGAGTCGAACACCGGGGAGCTGTTTTTT. Translating it yields CSVESAESNTGELFF.

The chain has TRBV29-1 and TRBJ2-3; no definite D call. Trimming removed 7 bases at V and 2 bases at J, with 10 bases between. This CDR3 has 12 residues. Germline lookup yields CDR1 SQVTM and CDR2 ANQGSEA. The CDR3 DNA is TGCAGCGGGGGATTTTACACAGATACGCAGTATTTT. As protein: CSGGFYTDTQYF.

The genes are TRBV20-1 and TRBJ2-5; no clear D. The ends were cut back, 3 bases at V and 12 bases at J, with 14 bases in the middle. This CDR3 has 11 residues. From germline, CDR1 is DFQATT and CDR2 SNEGSKA (reference sequence). In DNA form, the CDR3 reads TGCAGTGCTAGGAGGTTTAAAAGCAAGTACTTC. It translates to CSARRFKSKYF.

The V call is TRBV6-5, the J call TRBJ2-1, with D hard to call. V was pared by 7 bases and J by 5 bases, with 12 bases between. Germline CDR1 reads MNHEY; CDR2 reads SVGAGI. This CDR3 has 13 residues. CDR3 in amino acids: CASIPGGDNEQFF. In DNA form, the CDR3 reads TGTGCCAGCATCCCTGGTGGGGACAATGAGCAGTTCTTC.

The table lists this clone with a few counts. This chain links TRBV29-1 with TRBJ2-7; TRBD1 matches at 9 bases. This CDR3 has 12 amino acids. From germline, CDR1 is SQVTM and CDR2 ANQGSEA. The V segment lost 6 bases and the J segment 5 bases; nucleotides outside the gene matches: 5. CDR3 residues: CSVADRGHEQYF. The CDR3, as DNA: TGCAGCGTCGCGGACAGGGGTCACGAGCAGTACTTC.

This clone was detected a few times. The chain carries TRBV5-1 and TRBJ2-7, with 12 bases fitting TRBD2. The CDR3 loop spans 15 amino acids. Germline V CDR1 and CDR2: SGHRS, YFSETQ. The V segment lost 0 bases and the J segment 4 bases; nucleotides outside the gene matches: 2. CDR3: CASSLGLAGEYEQYF. In DNA form, the CDR3 reads TGCGCCAGCAGCTTGGGACTAGCGGGAGAGTACGAGCAGTACTTC.